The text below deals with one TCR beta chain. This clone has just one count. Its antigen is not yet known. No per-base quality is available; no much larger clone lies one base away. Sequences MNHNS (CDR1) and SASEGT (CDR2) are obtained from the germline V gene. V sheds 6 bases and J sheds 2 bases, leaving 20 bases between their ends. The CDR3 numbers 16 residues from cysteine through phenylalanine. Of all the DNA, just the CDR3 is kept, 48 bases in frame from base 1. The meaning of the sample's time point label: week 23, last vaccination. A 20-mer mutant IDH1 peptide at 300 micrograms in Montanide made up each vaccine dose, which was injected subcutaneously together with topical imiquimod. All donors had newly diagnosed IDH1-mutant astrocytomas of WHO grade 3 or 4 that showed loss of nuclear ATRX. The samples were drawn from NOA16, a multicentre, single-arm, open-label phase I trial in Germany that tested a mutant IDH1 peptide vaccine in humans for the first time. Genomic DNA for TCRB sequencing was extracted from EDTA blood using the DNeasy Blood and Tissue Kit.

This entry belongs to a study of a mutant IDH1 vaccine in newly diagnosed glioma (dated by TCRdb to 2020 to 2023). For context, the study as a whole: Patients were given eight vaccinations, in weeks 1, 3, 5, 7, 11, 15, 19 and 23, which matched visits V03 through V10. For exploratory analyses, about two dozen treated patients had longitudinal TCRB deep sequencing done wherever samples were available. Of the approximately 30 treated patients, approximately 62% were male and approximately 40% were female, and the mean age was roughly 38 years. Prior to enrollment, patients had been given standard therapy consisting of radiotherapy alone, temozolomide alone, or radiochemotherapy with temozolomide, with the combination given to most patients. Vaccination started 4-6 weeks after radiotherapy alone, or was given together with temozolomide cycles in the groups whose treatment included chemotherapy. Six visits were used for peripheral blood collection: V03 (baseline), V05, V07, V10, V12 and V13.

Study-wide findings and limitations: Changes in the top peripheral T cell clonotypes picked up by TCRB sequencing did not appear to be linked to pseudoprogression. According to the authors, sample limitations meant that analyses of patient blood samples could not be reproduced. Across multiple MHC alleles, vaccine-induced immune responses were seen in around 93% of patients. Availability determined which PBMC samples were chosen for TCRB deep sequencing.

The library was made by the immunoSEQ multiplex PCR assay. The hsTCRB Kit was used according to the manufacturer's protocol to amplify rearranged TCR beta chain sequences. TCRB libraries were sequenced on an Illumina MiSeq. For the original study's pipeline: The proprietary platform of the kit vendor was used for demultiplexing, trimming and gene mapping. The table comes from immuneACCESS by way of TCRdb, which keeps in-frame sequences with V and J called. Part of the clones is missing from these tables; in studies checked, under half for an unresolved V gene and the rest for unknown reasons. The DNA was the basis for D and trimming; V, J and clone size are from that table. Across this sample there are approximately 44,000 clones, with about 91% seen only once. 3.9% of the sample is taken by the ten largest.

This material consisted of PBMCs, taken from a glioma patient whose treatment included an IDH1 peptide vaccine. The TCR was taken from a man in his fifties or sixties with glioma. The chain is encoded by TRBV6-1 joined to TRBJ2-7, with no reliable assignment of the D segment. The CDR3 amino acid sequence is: CASRESLLGLPYEQYF. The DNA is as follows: TGTGCCAGCAGAGAAAGCCTGTTAGGGCTACCCTACGAGCAGTACTTC.